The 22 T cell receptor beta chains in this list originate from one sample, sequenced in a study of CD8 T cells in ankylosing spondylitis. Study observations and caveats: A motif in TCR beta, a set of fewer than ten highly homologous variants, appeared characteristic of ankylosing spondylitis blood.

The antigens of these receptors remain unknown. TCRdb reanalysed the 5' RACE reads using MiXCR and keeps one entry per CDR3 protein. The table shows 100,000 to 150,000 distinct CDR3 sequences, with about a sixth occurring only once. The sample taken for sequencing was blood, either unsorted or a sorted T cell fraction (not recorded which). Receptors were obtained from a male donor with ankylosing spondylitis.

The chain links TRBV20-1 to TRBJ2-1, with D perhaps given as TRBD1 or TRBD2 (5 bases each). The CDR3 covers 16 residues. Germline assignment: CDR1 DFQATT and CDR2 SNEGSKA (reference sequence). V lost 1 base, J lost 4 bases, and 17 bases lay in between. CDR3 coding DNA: TGCAGTGCTAGAGTCGCCGGGACCCCCTTGTACAATGAGCAGTTCTTC. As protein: CSARVAGTPLYNEQFF.

The CDR3 region has the DNA TGTGCCAGCAGTGAGGAGGACATACTCTTGAGCTCCTATAATTCACCCCTCCACTTT. Translated: CASSEEDILLSSYNSPLHF. This rearrangement joins TRBV6-1 to TRBJ1-6; D may be TRBD1 (5 bases). The V gene lost 3 bases and the J gene lost 0 bases, with 18 bases spanning the gap. Germline V gene lookup returns CDR1 MNHNS and CDR2 SASEGT. The CDR3 loop spans 19 amino acids.

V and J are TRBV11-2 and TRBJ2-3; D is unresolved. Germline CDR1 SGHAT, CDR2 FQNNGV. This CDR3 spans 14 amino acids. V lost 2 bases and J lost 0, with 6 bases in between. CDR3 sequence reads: CASSLTTSTDTQYF. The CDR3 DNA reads TGTGCCAGCAGCTTAACCACTAGCACAGATACGCAGTATTTT.

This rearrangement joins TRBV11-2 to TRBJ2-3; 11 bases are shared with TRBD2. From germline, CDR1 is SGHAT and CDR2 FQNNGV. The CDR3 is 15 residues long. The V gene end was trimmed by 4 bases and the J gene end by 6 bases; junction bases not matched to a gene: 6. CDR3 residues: CASSSVTSGKDTQYF. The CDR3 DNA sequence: TGTGCCAGCAGCTCAGTGACTAGCGGGAAGGATACGCAGTATTTT. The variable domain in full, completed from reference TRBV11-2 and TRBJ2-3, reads EAGVAQSPRYKIIEKRQSVAFWCNPISGHATLYWYQQILGQGPKLLIQFQNNGVVDDSQLPKDRFSAERLKGVDSTLKIQPAKLEDSAVYLCASSSVTSGKDTQYFGPGTRLTVL.

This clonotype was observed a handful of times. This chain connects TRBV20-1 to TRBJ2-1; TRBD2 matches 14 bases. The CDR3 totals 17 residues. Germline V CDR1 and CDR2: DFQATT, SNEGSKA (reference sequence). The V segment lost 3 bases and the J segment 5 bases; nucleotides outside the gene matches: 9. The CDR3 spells CSASPGTSGSMNNEQFF. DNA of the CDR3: TGCAGTGCTAGTCCTGGGACTAGCGGGAGTATGAACAATGAGCAGTTCTTC.

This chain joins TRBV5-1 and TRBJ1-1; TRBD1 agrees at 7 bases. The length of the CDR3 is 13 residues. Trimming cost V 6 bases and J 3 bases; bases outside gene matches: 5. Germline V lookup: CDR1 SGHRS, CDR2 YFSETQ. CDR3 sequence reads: CASKQGRDTEAFF. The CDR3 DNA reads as TGCGCCAGCAAACAGGGGCGAGACACTGAAGCTTTCTTT.

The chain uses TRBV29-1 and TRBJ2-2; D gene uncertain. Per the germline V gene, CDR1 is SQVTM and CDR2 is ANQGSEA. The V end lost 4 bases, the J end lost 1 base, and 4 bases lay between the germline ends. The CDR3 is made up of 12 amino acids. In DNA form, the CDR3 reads TGCAGCGTTGTCCAGAACACCGGGGAGCTGTTTTTT. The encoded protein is CSVVQNTGELFF.

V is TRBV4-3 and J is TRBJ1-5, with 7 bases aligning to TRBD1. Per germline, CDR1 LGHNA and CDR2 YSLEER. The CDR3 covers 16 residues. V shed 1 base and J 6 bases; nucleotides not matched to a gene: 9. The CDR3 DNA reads TGCGCCAGCAGCCAAGCCTGGACAGGCCCCTTTCAGCCCCAGCATTTT. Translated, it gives CASSQAWTGPFQPQHF.

The CDR3 protein is CAWSGSNQPQHF. As DNA, the CDR3 is TGTGCCTGGAGTGGTAGCAATCAGCCCCAGCATTTT. The chain joins TRBV30 to TRBJ1-5; no definite D call. Germline V gene lookup returns CDR1 GTSNPN and CDR2 SVGIG (reference sequence). V lost 1 base, J lost 0 bases, and 1 base lay in between. The CDR3 consists of 12 residues.

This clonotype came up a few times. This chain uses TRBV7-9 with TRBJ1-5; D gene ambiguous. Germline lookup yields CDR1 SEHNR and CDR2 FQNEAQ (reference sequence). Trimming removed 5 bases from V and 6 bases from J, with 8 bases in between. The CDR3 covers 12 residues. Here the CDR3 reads CASSLEGQPQHF. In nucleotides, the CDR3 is TGTGCCAGCAGCCTCGAGGGTCAGCCCCAGCATTTT.

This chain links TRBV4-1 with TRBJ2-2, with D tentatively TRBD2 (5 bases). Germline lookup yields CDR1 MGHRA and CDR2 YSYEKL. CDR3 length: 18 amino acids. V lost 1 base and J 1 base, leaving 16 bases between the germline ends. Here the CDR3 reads CASSQGTVAAQNTGELFF. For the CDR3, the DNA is TGCGCCAGCAGCCAAGGGACTGTGGCGGCCCAGAACACCGGGGAGCTGTTTTTT.

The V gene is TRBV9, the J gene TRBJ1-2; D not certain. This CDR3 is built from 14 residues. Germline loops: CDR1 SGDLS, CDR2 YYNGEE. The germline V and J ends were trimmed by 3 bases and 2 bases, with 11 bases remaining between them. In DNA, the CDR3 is TGTGCCAGCAGCGCCCAGACGAGAAACTATGGCTACACCTTC. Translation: CASSAQTRNYGYTF.

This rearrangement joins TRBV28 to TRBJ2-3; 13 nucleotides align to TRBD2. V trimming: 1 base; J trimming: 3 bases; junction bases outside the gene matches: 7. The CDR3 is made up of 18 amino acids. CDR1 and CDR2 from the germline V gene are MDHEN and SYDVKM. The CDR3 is CASSLSHLTSGGTDTQYF. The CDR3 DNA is TGTGCCAGCAGTTTATCCCATTTGACTAGCGGGGGGACAGATACGCAGTATTTT. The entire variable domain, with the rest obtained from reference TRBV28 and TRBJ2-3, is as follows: DVKVTQSSRYLVKRTGEKVFLECVQDMDHENMFWYRQDPGLGLRLIYFSYDVKMKEKGDIPEGYSVSREKKERFSLILESASTNQTSMYLCASSLSHLTSGGTDTQYFGPGTRLTVL.

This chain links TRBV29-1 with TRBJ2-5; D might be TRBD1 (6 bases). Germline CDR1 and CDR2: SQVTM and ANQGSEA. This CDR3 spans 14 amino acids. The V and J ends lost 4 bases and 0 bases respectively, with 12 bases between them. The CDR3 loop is CSVVWGHNQETQYF. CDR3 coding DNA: TGCAGCGTTGTGTGGGGACATAACCAAGAGACCCAGTACTTC.

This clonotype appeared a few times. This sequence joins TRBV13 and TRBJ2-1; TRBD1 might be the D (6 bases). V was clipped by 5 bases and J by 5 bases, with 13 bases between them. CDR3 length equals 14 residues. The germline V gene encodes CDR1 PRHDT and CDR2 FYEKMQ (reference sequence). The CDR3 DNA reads TGTGCCAGCAGCCTACAGGGTTGGGACAATGAGCAGTTCTTC. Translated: CASSLQGWDNEQFF. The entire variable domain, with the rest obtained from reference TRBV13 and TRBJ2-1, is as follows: AAGVIQSPRHLIKEKRETATLKCYPIPRHDTVYWYQQGPGQDPQFLISFYEKMQSDKGSIPDRFSAQQFSDYHSELNMSSLELGDSALYFCASSLQGWDNEQFFGPGTRLTVL.

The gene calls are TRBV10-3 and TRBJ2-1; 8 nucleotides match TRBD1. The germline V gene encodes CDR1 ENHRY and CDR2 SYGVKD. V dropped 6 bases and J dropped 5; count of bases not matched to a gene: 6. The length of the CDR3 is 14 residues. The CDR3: CAISGTGGDNEQFF. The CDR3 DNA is TGTGCCATCAGCGGGACAGGAGGGGACAATGAGCAGTTCTTC.

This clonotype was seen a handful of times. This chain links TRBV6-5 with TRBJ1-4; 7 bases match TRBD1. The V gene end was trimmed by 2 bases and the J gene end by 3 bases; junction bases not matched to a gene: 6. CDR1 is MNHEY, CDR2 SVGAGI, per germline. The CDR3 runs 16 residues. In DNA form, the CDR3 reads TGTGCCAGCAGTTACGCCCCAGGGACAGCTAATGAAAAACTGTTTTTT. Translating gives CASSYAPGTANEKLFF.

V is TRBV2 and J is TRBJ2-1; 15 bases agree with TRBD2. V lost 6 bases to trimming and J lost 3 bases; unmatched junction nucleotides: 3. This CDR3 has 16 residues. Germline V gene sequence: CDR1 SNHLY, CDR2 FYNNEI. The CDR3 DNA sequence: TGTGCCAGCAGAGGACTAGCGGGAGGGTTCTACAATGAGCAGTTCTTC. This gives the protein CASRGLAGGFYNEQFF.

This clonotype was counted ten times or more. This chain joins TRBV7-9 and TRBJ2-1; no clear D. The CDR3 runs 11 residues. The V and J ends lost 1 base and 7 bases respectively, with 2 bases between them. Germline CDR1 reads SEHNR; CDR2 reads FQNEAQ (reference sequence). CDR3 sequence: CASSLGNEQFF. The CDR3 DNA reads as TGTGCCAGCAGCTTAGGTAATGAGCAGTTCTTC.

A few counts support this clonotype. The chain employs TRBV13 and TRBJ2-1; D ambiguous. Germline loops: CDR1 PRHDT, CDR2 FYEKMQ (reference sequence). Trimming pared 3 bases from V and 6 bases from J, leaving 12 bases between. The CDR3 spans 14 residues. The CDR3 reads CASSFRGEANEQFF. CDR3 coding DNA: TGTGCCAGCAGCTTCAGAGGAGAAGCCAATGAGCAGTTCTTC. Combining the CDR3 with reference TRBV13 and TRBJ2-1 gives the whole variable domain AAGVIQSPRHLIKEKRETATLKCYPIPRHDTVYWYQQGPGQDPQFLISFYEKMQSDKGSIPDRFSAQQFSDYHSELNMSSLELGDSALYFCASSFRGEANEQFFGPGTRLTVL.

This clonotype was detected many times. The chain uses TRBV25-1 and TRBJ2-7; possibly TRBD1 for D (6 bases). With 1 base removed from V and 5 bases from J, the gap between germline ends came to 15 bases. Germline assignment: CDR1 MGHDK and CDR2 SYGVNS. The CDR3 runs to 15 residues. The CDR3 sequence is CASSESGGEVHEQYF. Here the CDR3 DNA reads TGTGCCAGCAGTGAATCTGGGGGCGAAGTCCACGAGCAGTACTTC.

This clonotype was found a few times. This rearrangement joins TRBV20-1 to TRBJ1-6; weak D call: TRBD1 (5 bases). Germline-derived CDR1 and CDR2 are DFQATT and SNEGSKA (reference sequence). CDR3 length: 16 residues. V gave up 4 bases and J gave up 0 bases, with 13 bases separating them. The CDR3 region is CSAIRQPSSYNSPLHF. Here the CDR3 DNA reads TGCAGTGCTATAAGACAGCCGAGCTCCTATAATTCACCCCTCCACTTT.